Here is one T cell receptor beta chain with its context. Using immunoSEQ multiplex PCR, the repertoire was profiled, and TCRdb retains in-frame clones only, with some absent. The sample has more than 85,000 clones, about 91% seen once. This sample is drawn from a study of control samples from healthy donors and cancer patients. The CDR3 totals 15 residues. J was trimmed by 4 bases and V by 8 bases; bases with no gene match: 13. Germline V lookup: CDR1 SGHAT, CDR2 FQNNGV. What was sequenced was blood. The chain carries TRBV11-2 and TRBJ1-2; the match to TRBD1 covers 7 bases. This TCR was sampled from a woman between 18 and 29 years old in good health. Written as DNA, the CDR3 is TGTGCCAGCCAACCAATAAGCCGGGACAGCTATGGCTACACCTTC. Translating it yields CASQPISRDSYGYTF.